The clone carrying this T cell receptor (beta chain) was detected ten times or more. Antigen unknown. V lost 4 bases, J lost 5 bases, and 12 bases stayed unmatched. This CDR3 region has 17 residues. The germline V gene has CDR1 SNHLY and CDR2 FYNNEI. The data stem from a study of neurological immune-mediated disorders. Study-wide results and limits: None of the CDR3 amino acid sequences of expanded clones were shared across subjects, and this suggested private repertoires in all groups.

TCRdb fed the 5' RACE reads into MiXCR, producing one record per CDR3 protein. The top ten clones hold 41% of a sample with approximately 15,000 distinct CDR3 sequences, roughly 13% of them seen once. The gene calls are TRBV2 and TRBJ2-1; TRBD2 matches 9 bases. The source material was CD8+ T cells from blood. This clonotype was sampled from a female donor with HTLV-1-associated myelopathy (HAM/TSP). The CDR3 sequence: CASSGSGLAGDHNEQFF. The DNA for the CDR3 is TGTGCCAGCAGTGGCTCGGGACTAGCCGGAGACCACAATGAGCAGTTCTTC.